These 3 T cell receptor beta chains were all obtained from the same sample, sequenced in a study of CD8 T cells in Susac syndrome. With random hexamers, roughly 0.45 to 1 ug RNA was reverse transcribed. TCRdb reprocessed the immunoSEQ multiplex PCR reads via MiXCR and lists one record per CDR3 protein. The table includes 200,000 to 250,000 distinct CDR3 sequences, 95% detected once. Material: CD4+ T cells from PBMCs. All receptors derive from a human donor with multiple sclerosis.

The chain carries TRBV6-5 and TRBJ1-5; D uncertain. The CDR3 consists of 13 residues. V was shortened by 3 bases and J by 0 bases, with 3 bases between the two germline ends. Per germline, CDR1 MNHEY and CDR2 SVGAGI. CDR3 region: CASSYDSNQPQHF. CDR3 DNA: TGTGCCAGCAGTTATGATAGCAATCAGCCCCAGCATTTT.

The chain is built from TRBV6-6 and TRBJ1-5, with no clear D. The V gene's germline CDR1 is MNHNY and CDR2 SVGAGI (reference sequence). V was trimmed by 0 bases and J by 6 bases, leaving 12 bases between them. CDR3 size: 15 residues. CDR3 residues: CASSYSIGISQPQHF. The CDR3 DNA sequence: TGTGCCAGCAGTTACTCGATAGGTATCTCTCAGCCCCAGCATTTT.

The chain uses TRBV7-2 and TRBJ1-2; D unresolved. Trimming pared 5 bases from V and 1 base from J, leaving 8 bases between. Per germline, CDR1 SGHTA and CDR2 FQGNSA. There are 13 residues in the CDR3. CDR3 loop: CASSREINYGYTF. The CDR3 region has the DNA TGTGCCAGCAGCCGGGAGATTAACTATGGCTACACCTTC.